One sample yielded the 17 T cell receptor beta chains listed below, sequenced in a study of cytotoxic CD8 clonotypes in ibrutinib-treated CLL (TCRdb year 2021). The meaning of the sample's time point label: about a year on ibrutinib. The method was the immunoSEQ multiplex PCR assay. This is the immuneACCESS table as TCRdb keeps it, with only in-frame sequences that have V and J called. A part of the clones is gone; compared with another copy, unresolved V genes explain less than half, and the rest is unexplained. A total of over 150,000 clones appear in this sample, 81% of them only once. Over 2% of the sample belongs to the ten largest clones. The material was PBMCs, obtained after 12 months of ibrutinib treatment. The receptors were gathered from a human donor with chronic lymphocytic leukemia.

This clone came up once. The rearrangement links TRBV7-8 to TRBJ2-1; 7 positions agree with TRBD2. Germline V gene sequence: CDR1 SGHVS, CDR2 FQNEAQ. CDR3 length: 13 residues. The V and J ends lost 0 bases and 14 bases, in that order; junction bases with no gene match: 7. As DNA, the CDR3 is TGTGCCAGCAGCTTAGCGGAATGGGCGGGAGAGTTCTTC. Translating it yields CASSLAEWAGEFF.

DNA of the CDR3: TGTGCCAGCAGTATTCCACTAGCGGGGGTGGATACGCAGTATTTT. Translation gives CASSIPLAGVDTQYF. J is TRBJ2-3 and V is TRBV9, with TRBD2 matching 11 bases. Germline CDR1 SGDLS, CDR2 YYNGEE. The CDR3 consists of 15 residues. Trimming removed 5 bases from V and 6 bases from J; junction bases left unmatched: 8.

The rearrangement links TRBV29-1 to TRBJ1-1; perhaps TRBD1 as D (6 bases). CDR1 and CDR2 from the germline V gene are SQVTM and ANQGSEA. V lost 8 bases to trimming and J lost 5 bases, with 15 bases between them. This CDR3 is built from 12 residues. CDR3 region: CSTGSSSTEAFF. The CDR3 coding sequence is TGCAGCACAGGGTCCTCGTCAACTGAAGCTTTCTTT.

The chain couples TRBV7-2 to TRBJ1-3; no reliable D call. V gave up 5 bases and J gave up 0 bases, with 5 bases separating them. CDR1 SGHTA and CDR2 FQGNSA come from the germline V gene. This CDR3 comprises 13 residues. The CDR3 nucleotides are TGTGCCAGCAGCCCCCTCTCTGGAAACACCATATATTTT. This translates into CASSPLSGNTIYF.

The chain is built from TRBV28 and TRBJ1-5; D gene unclear. Trimming cost V 8 bases and J 5 bases, with 13 bases left between them. This CDR3 is built from 13 residues. Germline CDR1 and CDR2: MDHEN and SYDVKM. Written as DNA, the CDR3 is TGTGCCAGCGCCTGGCAGCCCTATCAGCCCCAGCATTTT. Translation: CASAWQPYQPQHF. The full variable domain, rest sourced from reference TRBV28 and TRBJ1-5, is DVKVTQSSRYLVKRTGEKVFLECVQDMDHENMFWYRQDPGLGLRLIYFSYDVKMKEKGDIPEGYSVSREKKERFSLILESASTNQTSMYLCASAWQPYQPQHFGDGTRLSIL.

V gene TRBV28 combines with J gene TRBJ1-2, with D perhaps TRBD1 (5 bases). Germline-derived CDR1 and CDR2 are MDHEN and SYDVKM. The CDR3 sequence is 14 residues long. V gave up 5 bases and J gave up 4 bases, with 14 bases separating them. CDR3 sequence (DNA): TGTGCCAGCAGTATCGCCGGGACGCTCTATGGCTACACCTTC. This codes for CASSIAGTLYGYTF.

The rearrangement links TRBV27 to TRBJ1-5, with D unclear. The CDR3 contains 14 residues. Trimming removed 8 bases from V and 0 bases from J, with 11 bases in between. Per germline, CDR1 MNHEY and CDR2 SMNVEV (reference sequence). CDR3 in DNA: TGTGCCAGCCCCAGGTTATATAGCAATCAGCCCCAGCATTTT. Translation gives CASPRLYSNQPQHF.

The J gene is TRBJ2-2, the V gene TRBV10-3; 8 nucleotides line up with TRBD1. Germline values: CDR1 ENHRY, CDR2 SYGVKD. The CDR3 has 14 amino acids. V shed 6 bases and J 2 bases; nucleotides not matched to a gene: 2. CDR3 sequence: CAIRQGVNTGELFF. CDR3 in DNA: TGTGCCATCAGACAGGGGGTTAACACCGGGGAGCTGTTTTTT.

J is TRBJ2-5 and V is TRBV5-1; D remains unclear. The V end was cut by 1 base, the J end by 2 bases, with 3 bases between. Germline V gives CDR1 SGHRS, CDR2 YFSETQ. The CDR3 totals 12 residues. CDR3 DNA sequence: TGCGCCAGCAGCTTGATGCAAGAGACCCAGTACTTC. Protein sequence: CASSLMQETQYF.

This clone has only one observation. The rearrangement joins TRBV18 to TRBJ1-5; D remains unclear. Germline V gene data show CDR1 as KGHSH and CDR2 as LQKENI. This CDR3 contains 12 residues. V lost 2 bases, J lost 9 bases, and 8 bases lay in between. The CDR3 coding sequence is TGTGCCAGCTCACCAGGACCCGGGCCCCAGCATTTT. Translated, it gives CASSPGPGPQHF.

The gene calls are TRBV28 and TRBJ2-5, with TRBD1 matching over 8 bases. Per the germline V gene, CDR1 is MDHEN and CDR2 is SYDVKM. The CDR3 has 14 amino acids. Trimming took 3 bases from V and 7 from J; bases not matched to a gene: 7. This CDR3 is CASSLEQGAATQYF. CDR3 nucleotide sequence: TGTGCCAGCAGTTTGGAGCAGGGGGCTGCGACCCAGTACTTC.

The J gene is TRBJ1-3, the V gene TRBV5-6, with D tentatively TRBD1 (6 bases). The V gene's germline CDR1 is SGHDT and CDR2 YYEEEE. V shed 1 base and J shed 2 bases, with 10 bases lying between them. The CDR3 has 15 residues. The DNA of the CDR3 is TGTGCCAGCAGCTTGCGGGGGCTAGCTGGAAACACCATATATTTT. Translated, it gives CASSLRGLAGNTIYF.

V gene TRBV5-6 combines with J gene TRBJ2-7; 10 positions match TRBD1. The CDR3 is 15 residues long. CDR1 SGHDT and CDR2 YYEEEE come from the germline V gene. With V trimmed by 4 bases and J by 7 bases, 11 bases remained unmatched. The CDR3 is CASSDRDRGLREQYF. CDR3 nucleotides: TGTGCCAGCAGCGACCGGGACAGGGGCCTTCGGGAGCAGTACTTC.

This chain links TRBV7-2 with TRBJ2-3; 8 bases are shared with TRBD2. Germline CDR1 SGHTA, CDR2 FQGNSA. The CDR3 sequence is 16 residues long. Losses at the gene ends were 0 bases for V and 3 bases for J; bases not matched to a gene: 5. In DNA form, the CDR3 reads TGTGCCAGCAGCTTAGCGTGGGCGGGGGGAACAGATACGCAGTATTTT. Protein product: CASSLAWAGGTDTQYF. The complete variable domain, with remaining parts taken from reference TRBV7-2 and TRBJ2-3, reads GAGVSQSPSNKVTEKGKDVELRCDPISGHTALYWYRQSLGQGLEFLIYFQGNSAPDKSGLPSDRFSAERTGGSVSTLTIQRTQQEDSAVYLCASSLAWAGGTDTQYFGPGTRLTVL.

V is TRBV27 and J is TRBJ1-4; TRBD1 agrees at 9 bases. Trimming at V came to 2 bases and at J to 14 bases, leaving 9 bases not matched to a gene. CDR3 size: 14 residues. Germline CDR1 MNHEY, CDR2 SMNVEV (reference sequence). CDR3 amino acids: CASSLTGQGRYLFF. Written as DNA, the CDR3 is TGTGCCAGCAGTTTAACGGGACAGGGTCGTTATCTGTTTTTT.

This clone was picked up one time. The chain uses TRBV29-1 and TRBJ1-3, with D unclear. CDR1 is SQVTM, CDR2 ANQGSEA, per germline. This CDR3 has 11 amino acids. V was clipped by 3 bases and J by 3 bases, with 3 bases between them. The CDR3: CSVEGGNTIYF. The DNA for the CDR3 is TGCAGCGTTGAGGGTGGAAACACCATATATTTT. The full variable domain, in which reference TRBV29-1 and TRBJ1-3 provide the parts outside the CDR3, is SAVISQKPSRDICQRGTSLTIQCQVDSQVTMMFWYRQQPGQSLTLIATANQGSEATYESGFVIDKFPISRPNLTFSTLTVSNMSPEDSSIYLCSVEGGNTIYFGEGSWLTVV.

This chain connects TRBV7-9 to TRBJ1-6, with D possibly TRBD1 on 5 matching bases. Trimming pared 0 bases from V and 6 bases from J, leaving 15 bases between. The CDR3 totals 17 residues. Germline V lookup: CDR1 SEHNR, CDR2 FQNEAQ (reference sequence). The CDR3 bases are TGTGCCAGCAGCTTAGCAAGTGGCAGTGGGGGTAATTCACCCCTCCACTTT. Protein product: CASSLASGSGGNSPLHF.